Sequencing of this T cell receptor (beta chain) was carried out in a study of blood T cell repertoires in COVID-19. Study overall: Samples representing acute and convalescent COVID-19 were sourced from the United States, Italy and Spain.

The table came from immunoSEQ multiplex PCR; TCRdb's copy has only in-frame clones and leaves some out. The sample has around 64,000 clones, about 89% seen once. Germline CDR1 is SGHNT and CDR2 is YENEEA. Unmatched junction bases numbered 7, after V lost 5 bases and J lost 5 bases. The length of the CDR3 is 14 residues. The gene calls are TRBV11-3 and TRBJ2-7; 9 bases are a match to TRBD1. The sequencing input was peripheral blood. This receptor was taken from a man in his forties or fifties with active COVID-19. The CDR3 region has the DNA TGTGCCAGCAGCCCAACAGGGGGCTACGACGAGCAGTACTTC. It codes for CASSPTGGYDEQYF.